The table lists the clone carrying this T cell receptor (beta chain) with a count of one. Clones were read by immunoSEQ multiplex PCR, and TCRdb kept only the in-frame ones, dropping some. Found here are approximately 400,000 clones, approximately 89% of them singletons; the top ten hold roughly 0.9%. Germline CDR1 and CDR2: SEHNR and FQNEAQ (reference sequence). V shed 5 bases, J shed 0 bases, and the junction held 6 bases outside the gene matches. The CDR3 covers 16 residues. This record comes from a study of blood T cell repertoires in COVID-19. Overall study: There were acute and convalescent COVID-19 samples, and they came from the United States, Italy and Spain. PBMCs, B-cell-depleted T cells, or T cells provided the cDNA or gDNA that made up the material.

The J gene is TRBJ2-3, the V gene TRBV7-9; 9 bases align to TRBD2. The clonotype comes from a woman aged 40-49 years who had been exposed to COVID-19. Sample: PBMCs or T cells enriched from blood (not recorded which). The CDR3 is CASSPTSGPSTDTQYF. The DNA of the CDR3 is TGTGCCAGCAGCCCGACTAGCGGTCCTAGCACAGATACGCAGTATTTT. Combining the CDR3 with reference TRBV7-9 and TRBJ2-3 gives the whole variable domain DTGVSQNPRHKITKRGQNVTFRCDPISEHNRLYWYRQTLGQGPEFLTYFQNEAQLEKSRLLSDRFSAERPKGSFSTLEIQRTEQGDSAMYLCASSPTSGPSTDTQYFGPGTRLTVL.